This is a list of T cell receptor beta chains from one sample in a study of human thymus T cells. Some clones are missing from TCRdb's copy, which holds only in-frame ones; the method was immunoSEQ multiplex PCR. The repertoire includes about 130,000 clones, around 94% of them detected once, and approximately 0.022% sits in the top ten. Sample: thymus tissue. These TCRs come from a boy younger than two with a congenital heart defect but otherwise immunologically healthy. Each CDR3 is given with its conserved first and last residue. D genes are given only for firm matches. Expanded clones get a size class; other rows say once, few or many, or leave the size out.

clone_size: .; v_call: TRBV4-3; d_call: .; cdr3_length: 17; j_call: TRBJ2-2; cdr3_aa: CASSQGPGVRDTGELFF; cdr3_nt: TGCGCCAGCAGCCAAGGTCCGGGGGTTCGGGACACCGGGGAGCTGTTTTTT
clone_size: .; v_call: TRBV27; d_call: .; cdr3_length: 12; j_call: TRBJ2-7; cdr3_aa: CASSVKGGEQYF; cdr3_nt: TGTGCCAGCAGCGTAAAAGGGGGAGAGCAGTACTTC
clone_size: .; v_call: TRBV7-2; d_call: .; cdr3_length: 14; j_call: TRBJ1-5; cdr3_aa: CASSLQEGYQPQHF; cdr3_nt: TGTGCCAGCAGCTTACAGGAGGGCTACCAGCCCCAGCATTTT
clone_size: .; v_call: TRBV28; d_call: .; cdr3_length: 18; j_call: TRBJ2-7; cdr3_aa: CASSFKPTERAPLYEQYF; cdr3_nt: TGTGCCAGCAGCTTTAAGCCTACCGAGCGGGCTCCCCTCTACGAGCAGTACTTC
clone_size: .; v_call: TRBV4-3; d_call: .; cdr3_length: 13; j_call: TRBJ2-2; cdr3_aa: CASSLEGAGELFF; cdr3_nt: TGCGCCAGCAGCCTAGAGGGTGCAGGGGAGCTGTTTTTT
clone_size: .; v_call: TRBV5-6; d_call: TRBD1; cdr3_length: 17; j_call: TRBJ1-6; cdr3_aa: CASSWGQESSYNSPLHF; cdr3_nt: TGTGCCAGCAGCTGGGGACAGGAGAGCTCCTATAATTCACCCCTCCACTTT
clone_size: .; v_call: TRBV28; d_call: .; cdr3_length: 14; j_call: TRBJ2-3; cdr3_aa: CASSLRAGTDTQYF; cdr3_nt: TGTGCCAGCAGTTTACGGGCGGGCACAGATACGCAGTATTTT
clone_size: .; v_call: TRBV4-3; d_call: TRBD2; cdr3_length: 18; j_call: TRBJ2-5; cdr3_aa: CASSAEWAGGRSGETQYF; cdr3_nt: TGCGCCAGCAGCGCCGAATGGGCGGGGGGGCGGAGTGGGGAGACCCAGTACTTC
clone_size: .; v_call: TRBV5-4; d_call: .; cdr3_length: 12; j_call: TRBJ2-4; cdr3_aa: CASSSERNIQYF; cdr3_nt: TGTGCCAGCAGCTCGGAAAGAAACATTCAGTACTTC
clone_size: .; v_call: TRBV28; d_call: TRBD1; cdr3_length: 14; j_call: TRBJ1-2; cdr3_aa: CASSFWDSIYGYTF; cdr3_nt: TGTGCCAGCAGTTTCTGGGACAGCATCTATGGCTACACCTTC
clone_size: .; v_call: TRBV5-1; d_call: TRBD1; cdr3_length: 15; j_call: TRBJ1-6; cdr3_aa: CASSLSGQGGSPLHF; cdr3_nt: TGCGCCAGCAGCTTGTCGGGGCAGGGGGGTTCACCCCTCCACTTT
clone_size: .; v_call: TRBV4-1; d_call: TRBD1; cdr3_length: 16; j_call: TRBJ2-2; cdr3_aa: CASSQDERGLTGELFF; cdr3_nt: TGCGCCAGCAGCCAAGATGAGAGGGGGCTGACCGGGGAGCTGTTTTTT
clone_size: .; v_call: TRBV7-2; d_call: TRBD1; cdr3_length: 14; j_call: TRBJ1-3; cdr3_aa: CASSADRAGNTIYF; cdr3_nt: TGTGCCAGCAGCGCGGACAGGGCTGGAAACACCATATATTTT
clone_size: .; v_call: TRBV7-3; d_call: TRBD1; cdr3_length: 14; j_call: TRBJ2-3; cdr3_aa: CASSSHGQDDTQYF; cdr3_nt: TGTGCCAGCAGCTCACACGGACAGGATGATACGCAGTATTTT
clone_size: few; v_call: TRBV10-1; d_call: TRBD1; cdr3_length: 14; j_call: TRBJ1-1; cdr3_aa: CASSDGQGTTEAFF; cdr3_nt: TGCGCCAGCAGTGACGGACAGGGGACGACTGAAGCTTTCTTT